Listed here are 6 T cell receptor beta chains from one sample, sequenced in a study of CD4 T cells in relation to SARS-CoV-2 and coronaviruses. Their recognized antigens are unknown. Assay: immunoSEQ multiplex PCR; the TCRdb copy retains only in-frame clones and omits some. The data contain around 25,000 clones, 76% of them singletons. The unexposed donors gave CD4+ T cells in about 2011-2019, prior to COVID-19. Isolation of CD4+ T cells took place after about 10 days in culture. The sample consisted of CD4+ T cells from PBMCs, cultured in vitro. These receptors all stem from a human donor in good health.

V usage is TRBV6-1 and J usage is TRBJ1-2; D is uncertain. Germline-derived CDR1 and CDR2 are MNHNS and SASEGT. V was shortened by 2 bases and J by 5 bases, with 9 bases between the two germline ends. There are 13 residues in the CDR3. The CDR3 DNA follows: TGTGCCAGCAGTGAATGGAGGAGGTATGGCTACACCTTC. It is translated as CASSEWRRYGYTF.

This rearrangement joins TRBV30 to TRBJ1-1; tentative D call: TRBD1 (6 bases). V lost 0 bases and J 1 base, leaving 15 bases between the germline ends. CDR1 and CDR2 (germline): GTSNPN, SVGIG (reference sequence). CDR3 length: 16 residues. The CDR3 reads CAWSVPGQPRNTEAFF. In DNA, the CDR3 is TGTGCCTGGAGTGTTCCGGGACAACCCCGGAACACTGAAGCTTTCTTT. Using reference TRBV30 and TRBJ1-1 for the parts outside the CDR3, the full variable domain is SQTIHQWPATLVQPVGSPLSLECTVEGTSNPNLYWYRQAAGRGLQLLFYSVGIGQISSEVPQNLSASRPQDRQFILSSKKLLLSDSGFYLCAWSVPGQPRNTEAFFGQGTRLTVV.

The chain couples TRBV24-1 to TRBJ1-6, with TRBD1 identical over 7 bases. J was trimmed by 6 bases and V by 3 bases; bases with no gene match: 4. This CDR3 is 15 amino acids long. Germline V gene lookup returns CDR1 KGHDR and CDR2 SFDVKD. In DNA form, the CDR3 reads TGTGCCACCAGTGATGGACAGGACTTTAATTCACCCCTCCACTTT. This translates into CATSDGQDFNSPLHF.

The chain joins TRBV3-1 (or the pseudogene TRBV3-2) to TRBJ2-7; 7 bases are shared with TRBD2. V was pared by 2 bases and J by 0 bases, with 4 bases of the junction left unmatched. Germline V gene data show CDR1 as LGHDT and CDR2 as YNNKEL (reference sequence). The CDR3 contains 15 residues. Here the CDR3 DNA reads TGTGCCAGCAGCCAAAAACTAGCGAACTCCTACGAGCAGTACTTC. It yields the protein CASSQKLANSYEQYF.

The V call is TRBV27, the J call TRBJ1-2; D is undetermined. The CDR3 is made up of 13 amino acids. Germline CDR1 and CDR2: MNHEY and SMNVEV (reference sequence). The ends were cut back, 4 bases at V and 7 bases at J, with 13 bases in the middle. The DNA of the CDR3 is TGTGCCAGCAGTTCCCCGACTCTGGGTGGCTACACCTTC. This encodes CASSSPTLGGYTF.

The chain has TRBV21-1 and TRBJ1-6; TRBD1 is the table's D call and was not checked against the DNA. TRBV21-1 is annotated as a pseudogene. CDR3 length: 14 amino acids. CDR3 protein: CASSKTGENSPLHF. The CDR3 bases are TGTGCCAGCAGCAAAACAGGGGAAAATTCACCCCTCCACTTT.